This TCR beta chain emerged from a study of molecular identifiers for immune sequencing clone quantification. Turning to this clonotype: A much larger clone is a single base away; this may be a read error.

This CDR3 contains 15 residues. The germline V gene has CDR1 LGHNA and CDR2 YSLEER. Via MiXCR, TCRdb re-called the PCR reads, giving one row per CDR3 protein. The sample includes 80,000 to 130,000 distinct CDR3 sequences, roughly 34% of them seen just once. The source of this sequence is a human donor in good health. Some libraries in this study had Jurkat cell RNA spiked in. The chain recombines TRBV4-3 with TRBJ2-3; the match to TRBD1 covers 7 bases. Material: naive CD8+ T cells from blood, with Jurkat cell RNA spiked in. The sample's subset: FACS-sorted CD8+CD4-CCR7+CD45RA+ naive T cells. CDR3 sequence reads: CASSPGTDSTETQYF. The CDR3 region has the DNA TGCGCCAGCAGCCCCGGGACAGACAGCACAGAAACGCAGTATTTT.